One sample yielded the 6 T cell receptor beta chains listed below, sequenced in a study of T-cell reconstitution after alpha-beta-depleted transplantation in children. TCRbeta library construction was performed incorporating unique molecular identifiers. TCRdb reanalysed the PCR reads using MiXCR and keeps one entry per CDR3 protein. In the table there are 200,000 to 250,000 distinct CDR3 sequences, approximately 9.9% of which are singletons. The source material was PBMCs from the stem cell graft donor, sampled from the stem cell graft. These receptor sequences come from a human donor who donated a stem cell graft to a child with SCID.

The chain employs TRBV18 and TRBJ1-2; D is uncertain. The ends were cut back, 3 bases at V and 4 bases at J, with 12 bases in the middle. CDR3 length: 14 residues. The germline V gene encodes CDR1 KGHSH and CDR2 LQKENI. The CDR3 region has the DNA TGTGCCAGCTCACCTCTATACGGAAGCTATGGCTACACCTTC. Translation: CASSPLYGSYGYTF.

This clonotype was recorded many times. The chain combines TRBV5-1 with TRBJ2-5; possibly TRBD1 or TRBD2 for D (5 bases each). The germline gives CDR1 SGHRS, CDR2 YFSETQ. The CDR3 loop spans 14 amino acids. With 3 bases removed from V and 2 bases from J, the gap between germline ends came to 11 bases. CDR3 amino acids: CASSWGNSQETQYF. CDR3 nucleotides: TGCGCCAGCAGCTGGGGGAATTCACAAGAGACCCAGTACTTC.

This clonotype was seen at least ten times. This chain joins TRBV9 and TRBJ1-1; TRBD1 agrees at 7 bases. CDR3 size: 14 residues. With V trimmed by 3 bases and J by 7 bases, 9 bases remained unmatched. Looked up from germline, CDR1 is SGDLS and CDR2 is YYNGEE. The CDR3 region has the DNA TGTGCCAGCAGCGCATTGGCAGGGGGGTATGAAGCTTTCTTT. This encodes CASSALAGGYEAFF.

There are many counts of this clonotype. The chain carries TRBV5-1 and TRBJ1-4; no definite D call. CDR1 SGHRS and CDR2 YFSETQ come from the germline V gene. There are 16 residues in the CDR3. V was shortened by 0 bases and J by 3 bases, with 12 bases between the two germline ends. CDR3 in DNA: TGCGCCAGCAGCTTGGGTCCTCGAAGTCCTAATGAAAAACTGTTTTTT. Translating gives CASSLGPRSPNEKLFF.

Many counts were recorded for this clonotype. The junction departs from germline at one end; a sequencing error may be responsible. J is TRBJ2-7 and V is TRBV6-5, with D unclear. CDR3 length equals 13 residues. Germline V gives CDR1 MNHEY, CDR2 SVGAGI. The CDR3, as DNA: TGTGCCAGCAGTTACATGAGAGGAACCGAGCAGCACTTC. Protein: CASSYMRGTEQHF.

There are many counts of this clonotype. V usage is TRBV29-1 and J usage is TRBJ2-3, with 9 bases fitting TRBD1. Germline V gene sequence: CDR1 SQVTM, CDR2 ANQGSEA. The CDR3 extends over 14 amino acids. After removal of 4 bases from V and 4 bases from J, the junction contained 6 bases not matched to a gene. The CDR3 here is CSVVTGGRPDTQYF. CDR3 DNA: TGCAGCGTTGTGACAGGGGGTCGTCCAGATACGCAGTATTTT.